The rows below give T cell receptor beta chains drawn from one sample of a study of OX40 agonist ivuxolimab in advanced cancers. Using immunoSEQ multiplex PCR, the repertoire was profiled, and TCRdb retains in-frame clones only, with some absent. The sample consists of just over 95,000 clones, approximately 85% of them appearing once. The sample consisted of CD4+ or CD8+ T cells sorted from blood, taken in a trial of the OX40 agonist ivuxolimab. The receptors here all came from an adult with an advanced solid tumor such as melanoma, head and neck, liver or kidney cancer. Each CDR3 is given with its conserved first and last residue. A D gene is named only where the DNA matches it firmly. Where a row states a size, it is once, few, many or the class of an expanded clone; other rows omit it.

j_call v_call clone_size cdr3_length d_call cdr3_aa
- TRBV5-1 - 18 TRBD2 CASSARGEREGPLYEQYF
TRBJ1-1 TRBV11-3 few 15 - CASSFTGLMNTEAFF
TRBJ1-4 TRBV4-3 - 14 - CASSQDTGREKLFF
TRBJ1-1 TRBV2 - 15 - CAGSYSQGENTEAFF
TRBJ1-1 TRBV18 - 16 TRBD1 CASSPPGTALGTEAFF
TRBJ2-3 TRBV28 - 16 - CASSFGDAASTDTQYF
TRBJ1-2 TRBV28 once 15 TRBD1 CASSPHAGGIYGYTF
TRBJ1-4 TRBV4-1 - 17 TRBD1 CASSHPGGRLANEKLFF
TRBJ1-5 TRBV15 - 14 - CATSLRGYDQPQHF
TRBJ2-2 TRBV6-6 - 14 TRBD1 CAIAGTGDAGELFF
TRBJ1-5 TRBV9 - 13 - CARIDKGNQPQHF
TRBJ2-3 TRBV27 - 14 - CASSSPPTPDTQYF
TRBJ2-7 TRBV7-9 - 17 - CASSSGQPQGGTYEQYF
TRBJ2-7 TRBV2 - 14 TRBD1 CASSAGQGGYEQYF
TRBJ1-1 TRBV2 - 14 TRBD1 CASIEGTGVTEAFF
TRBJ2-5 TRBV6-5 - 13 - CASSYRSGETQYF
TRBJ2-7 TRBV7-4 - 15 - CASSLGLANRYEQYF
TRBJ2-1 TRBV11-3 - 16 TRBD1 CASSFYDRGSYNEQFF
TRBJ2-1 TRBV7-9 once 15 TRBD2 CASSFRGSPGHEQFF
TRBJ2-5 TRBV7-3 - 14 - CASSLTPMGETQYF
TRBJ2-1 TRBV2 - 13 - CASIGLVYNEQFF
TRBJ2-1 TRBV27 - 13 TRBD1 CASSSGQGNEQFF
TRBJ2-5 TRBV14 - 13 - CASSQGRTGTQYF
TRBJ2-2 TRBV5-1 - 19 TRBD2 CASSNLAGATEYYTGELFF
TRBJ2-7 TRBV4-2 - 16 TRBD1 CASSQESGQPFYEQYF
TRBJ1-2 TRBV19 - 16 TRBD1 CASSITPQTGGYGYTF
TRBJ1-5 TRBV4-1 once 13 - CASSQGRNQPQHF
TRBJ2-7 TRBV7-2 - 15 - CASSLGLTMNYEQYF
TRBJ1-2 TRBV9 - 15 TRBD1 CASSALTGRLYGYTF
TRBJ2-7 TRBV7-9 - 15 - CASSSMGDNLDEQYF
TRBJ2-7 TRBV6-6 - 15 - CASSHSSTGSYEQYF
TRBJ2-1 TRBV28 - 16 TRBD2 CASSSKREGLVDEQFF
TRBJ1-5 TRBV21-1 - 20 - CASSTQQGFNLAPFNQPQHF
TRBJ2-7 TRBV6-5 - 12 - CASTDSSYEQYF
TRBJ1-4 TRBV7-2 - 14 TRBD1 CASSLGQGNEKLFF
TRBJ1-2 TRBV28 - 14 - CASSFPYSLYGYTF